The clone carrying this T cell receptor beta chain was counted only a few times. The data stem from a study of shared clonotypes between healthy human individuals. Germline CDR1 LGHNA, CDR2 YNFKEQ. This CDR3 is 16 amino acids long. Repertoires were generated with immunoSEQ multiplex PCR, while TCRdb's copy carries only in-frame clones and drops some. The sample records about half a million clones, 70% to 80% being singletons. The gene calls are TRBV4-2 and TRBJ2-5, with TRBD1 identical over 12 bases. The DNA matches TRBJ2-7 better at its end, which makes the J call doubtful. This TCR was sampled from a woman between 40 and 50 years old in good health. Some clones in this sample may be carry-over from other donors' samples. The sequenced sample consisted of PBMCs. In DNA form, the CDR3 reads TGTGCCAGCAGCCCCCGGGACAGGGGGCCCGTCGGCGAGCAGTACTTC. It specifies CASSPRDRGPVGEQYF.